This paragraph reports one TCR beta chain. Its antigen is undetermined. The source of the sample is a study of T cell repertoires in cytomegalovirus infection. Trimming took off 3 bases at V and 3 bases at J, with 9 bases between the two ends. This CDR3 has 13 residues. Germline lookup yields CDR1 SGHVS and CDR2 FNYEAQ. TCRdb reprocessed the reads via MiXCR and lists one record per CDR3 protein. The sample carries about 55,000 distinct CDR3 sequences, around a fifth recorded once. The V gene is TRBV7-6, the J gene TRBJ2-7; no clear D gene. The sequence derives from a human donor in good health (CMV status not recorded). Some clones in this sample may be carry-over from other donors' samples. The source was CD8+ T cells from cultured PBMCs, collected from culture after CMV antigen stimulation. The chain's CDR3 is CASSFGVDYEQYF. The CDR3 DNA reads TGTGCCAGCAGCTTTGGGGTGGACTACGAGCAGTACTTC.